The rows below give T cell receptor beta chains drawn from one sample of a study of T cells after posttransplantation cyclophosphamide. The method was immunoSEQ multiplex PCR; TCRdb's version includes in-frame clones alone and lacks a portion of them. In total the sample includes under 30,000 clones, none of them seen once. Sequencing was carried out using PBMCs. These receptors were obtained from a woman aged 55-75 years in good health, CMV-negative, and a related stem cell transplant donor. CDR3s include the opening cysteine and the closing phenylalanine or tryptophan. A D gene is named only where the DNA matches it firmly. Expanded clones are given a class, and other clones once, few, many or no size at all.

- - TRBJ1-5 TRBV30 CAWSVSGGQGNQPQHF TGTGCCTGGAGTGTATCGGGGGGGCAGGGCAATCAGCCCCAGCATTTT
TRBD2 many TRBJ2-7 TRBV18 CASSPLTSGGDEQYF TGTGCCAGCTCACCCTTGACTAGCGGGGGTGACGAGCAGTACTTC
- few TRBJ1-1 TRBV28 CASTNREAEAFF TGTGCCAGCACCAACAGGGAGGCTGAAGCTTTCTTT